The next 32 T cell receptor beta chains were all read from a single sample in a study of breast tumors, draining lymph nodes, adjacent tissues (dated by TCRdb to about 2016). Lymph node samples were obtained from the axillary draining lymph nodes of breast cancer patients. The library was made by multiplex PCR. These reads were obtained on an Illumina HiSeq 2000. TCRdb reprocessed the public reads (quality trimming at Q25 with fastp, clone calling with MiXCR) and kept in-frame beta chains. Each record represents a unique CDR3 protein, reported with the most common genes and DNA among its rows. The sample table holds approximately 230,000 distinct CDR3 sequences, of which 30% to 35% were seen once. 3% to 4% of the sample comes from the top ten. The sample comprised axillary lymph node tissue. The receptors shown here come from a female donor with breast cancer. Some clones in this sample may be carry-over from other donors' samples.

This clonotype was seen many times. Mismatch with germline at one junction end may stem from a read error. V gene TRBV29-1 combines with J gene TRBJ2-1; a weak D match, TRBD1 (6 bases). There are 14 residues in the CDR3. The germline CDR1 and CDR2 sequences are SQVTM and ANQGSEA. For the CDR3, the DNA is TGCAGCGTTGGATTGGGGGCCTCCAACAATGAGCAGTTCTTC. This gives the protein CSVGLGASNNEQFF.

Points on this clonotype: This clone may be a read error of a much larger clone one base away. The genes are TRBV12-3 or TRBV12-4 and TRBJ1-2; D gene unclear. V shed 3 bases and J shed 4 bases, with 6 bases lying between them. The CDR3 spans 12 residues. This CDR3 is CASSFQAYGYTF. In DNA, the CDR3 is TGTGCCAGCAGTTTCCAGGCCTATGGCTACACCTTC.

The V and J genes are TRBV24-1 and TRBJ2-2; TRBD2 aligns across 10 bases. With V trimmed by 5 bases and J by 2 bases, 7 bases remained unmatched. Germline CDR1 is KGHDR and CDR2 is SFDVKD. The CDR3 contains 17 residues. Here the CDR3 reads CATSARTSGTNTGELFF. In nucleotides, the CDR3 is TGTGCCACCAGTGCTCGGACTAGCGGTACTAACACCGGGGAGCTGTTTTTT.

Ten or more counts support this clonotype. The chain has TRBV2 and TRBJ2-3; the match to TRBD2 covers 7 bases. The CDR3 runs 15 residues. Trimming removed 3 bases from V and 4 bases from J; junction bases left unmatched: 7. CDR1 is SNHLY, CDR2 FYNNEI, per germline. The CDR3 DNA follows: TGTGCCAGCAGTGATGGGGGAGGGCCTTCAGATACGCAGTATTTT. Amino acids: CASSDGGGPSDTQYF.

Sample share makes this clonotype medium-sized. Since a much larger clone is just one base distant, this may be a read error. The chain links TRBV9 to TRBJ1-2; the match to TRBD1 covers 12 bases. CDR3 length equals 15 residues. CDR1 and CDR2 from the germline V gene are SGDLS and YYNGEE. CDR3 in amino acids: CASSVGTGGNYGSTF. The DNA for the CDR3 is TGTGCCAGCAGCGTTGGGACAGGGGGCAACTATGGCTCCACCTTC.

This clonotype was found many times. The chain combines TRBV7-2 with TRBJ1-5; 7 positions agree with TRBD1. Losses at the gene ends were 4 bases for V and 2 bases for J; bases not matched to a gene: 8. Germline-derived CDR1 and CDR2 are SGHTA and FQGNSA. The CDR3 loop spans 16 amino acids. The CDR3 sequence is CASSSFTGAGNQPQHF. CDR3 nucleotides: TGTGCCAGCAGCTCCTTCACAGGGGCGGGCAATCAGCCCCAGCATTTT.

The genes are TRBV20-1 and TRBJ2-1; 10 bases align to TRBD2. Germline loops: CDR1 DFQATT, CDR2 SNEGSKA (reference sequence). The CDR3 is 16 amino acids. J was trimmed by 2 bases and V by 6 bases; bases with no gene match: 10. The CDR3 nucleotides are TGCAGTGCGGGAGGACGGACTAGCGGTACCTACAATGAGCAGTTCTTC. This encodes CSAGGRTSGTYNEQFF.

This sequence joins TRBV6-2 or TRBV6-3 and TRBJ1-2, with TRBD1 identical over 12 bases. The CDR3 is 16 amino acids. V dropped 11 bases and J dropped 2; count of bases not matched to a gene: 12. From germline, CDR1 is MNHEY and CDR2 SVGEGT. The CDR3 region is CAAQAGTGGRNYGYTF. As DNA, the CDR3 is TGTGCCGCCCAGGCCGGGACAGGGGGCAGAAACTATGGCTACACCTTC.

This clonotype was detected ten times or more. V and J are TRBV6-1 and TRBJ1-6; weak D call: TRBD1 (5 bases). The CDR3 contains 15 residues. V was clipped by 2 bases and J by 7 bases, with 12 bases between them. Germline CDR1 and CDR2: MNHNS and SASEGT. The CDR3 nucleotides read TGTGCCAGCAGTGAACAGGGTGCAGGCAATTCACCCCTCCACTTT. Its protein product is CASSEQGAGNSPLHF.

This chain uses TRBV10-2 with TRBJ1-5; D is possibly TRBD1 (5 bases). Per the germline V gene, CDR1 is WSHSY and CDR2 is SAAADI. This CDR3 has 14 amino acids. V was trimmed by 3 bases and J by 3 bases, leaving 9 bases between them. This CDR3 reads CASSDGGNNQPQHF. The CDR3 region has the DNA TGCGCCAGCAGTGATGGGGGGAACAATCAGCCCCAGCATTTT.

This clonotype occurred a few times. The J gene is TRBJ1-5, the V gene TRBV28; D is undetermined. This CDR3 spans 12 amino acids. Germline V gene sequence: CDR1 MDHEN, CDR2 SYDVKM. V dropped 7 bases and J dropped 4 bases, with 8 bases sitting between them. This CDR3 is CASKPGNQPQHF. Here the CDR3 DNA reads TGTGCCAGCAAACCGGGGAATCAGCCCCAGCATTTT.

Ten or more counts support this clonotype. V and J are TRBV20-1 and TRBJ2-3; the D gene is possibly TRBD2 (6 bases). Trimming removed 6 bases from V and 8 bases from J, with 18 bases in between. Germline V gene sequence: CDR1 DFQATT, CDR2 SNEGSKA (reference sequence). The CDR3 is 13 residues long. The CDR3 is CSASEGGEGTQYF. The CDR3 DNA reads TGCAGTGCCTCGGAGGGTGGGGAAGGTACGCAGTATTTT.

This clonotype turned up a few times. The chain couples TRBV20-1 to TRBJ1-5; D gene unclear. The CDR3 covers 14 residues. Germline CDR1 reads DFQATT; CDR2 reads SNEGSKA (reference sequence). This chain's CDR3 is CSHAREAVLQPQHF. Written as DNA, the CDR3 is TGCAGCCATGCTAGGGAGGCGGTTTTGCAGCCCCAGCATTTT.

This clonotype was seen a single time. Compared with germline, one end of the junction differs, possibly owing to a read error. The chain uses TRBV11-2 and TRBJ2-7; possible D gene TRBD2, 5 bases. Germline lookup yields CDR1 SGHAT and CDR2 FQNNGV. CDR3 length: 13 residues. The CDR3 DNA sequence: TGTGTCAGCAGCTTGCTGGGAGTCGGGGAGCAGTACTTC. This gives the protein CVSSLLGVGEQYF.

This clonotype was recorded at least ten times. V gene TRBV14 combines with J gene TRBJ2-5, with 12 bases aligning to TRBD2. The germline V gene has CDR1 SGHDN and CDR2 FVKESK. The V and J ends lost 1 base and 5 bases, in that order; junction bases with no gene match: 2. The length of the CDR3 is 15 residues. CDR3 amino acids: CASSQVGTSGETQYF. The CDR3 DNA follows: TGTGCCAGCAGCCAAGTGGGGACTAGCGGGGAGACCCAGTACTTC.

This clonotype turned up a few times. Since a much larger clone is just one base distant, this may be a read error. This sequence joins TRBV6-6 and TRBJ2-7, with TRBD1 identical over 7 bases. CDR3 length: 14 amino acids. Germline V gene data show CDR1 as MNHNY and CDR2 as SVGAGI (reference sequence). The junction had 5 bases not matched to a gene; V was cut back by 5 bases and J by 1 base. The CDR3: CASSHKTGSYEQYF. The CDR3 DNA is TGTGCCAGCAGTCACAAGACAGGGTCCTACGAGCAGTACTTC.

The CDR3 here is CASSNRQGMNEQFF. The CDR3, as DNA: TGTGCCAGCAGTAACAGACAGGGTATGAATGAGCAGTTCTTC. V is TRBV6-6 and J is TRBJ2-1; 7 bases match TRBD1. CDR1 MNHNY and CDR2 SVGAGI come from the germline V gene (reference sequence). V gave up 5 bases and J gave up 7 bases; unmatched junction bases: 8. This CDR3 has 14 amino acids.

This clonotype occurred many times. V and J are TRBV19 and TRBJ1-6, with a possible D match to TRBD1 (6 bases). Trimming took 6 bases from V and 13 from J, leaving 16 bases between them. There are 13 residues in the CDR3. Germline loops: CDR1 LNHDA, CDR2 SQIVND (reference sequence). For the CDR3, the DNA is TGTGCCAGTAGCACAGGGTCCAGGGCGCCCCTCCACTTT. Protein product: CASSTGSRAPLHF.

This chain connects TRBV9 to TRBJ2-3, with 14 bases aligning to TRBD2. The CDR3 runs to 16 residues. With V trimmed by 3 bases and J by 6 bases, 6 bases remained unmatched. Germline CDR1 reads SGDLS; CDR2 reads YYNGEE. This chain's CDR3 is CASSAGTSGGSDTQYF. The CDR3 nucleotides are TGTGCCAGCAGCGCGGGGACTAGCGGGGGTTCTGATACGCAGTATTTT.

With regard to this clonotype: One end of the junction fails to match germline, which may point to a read error. This rearrangement joins TRBV24-1 to TRBJ1-5; TRBD1 might be the D (5 bases). There are 10 residues in the CDR3. Germline V gene lookup returns CDR1 KGHDR and CDR2 SFDVKD. CDR3 coding DNA: TGTGCCACCATCCCCATCGGGGGAGATTTT. Protein sequence: CATIPIGGDF.

This clonotype was counted ten times or more. The chain employs TRBV12-3 or TRBV12-4 and TRBJ1-2, with D perhaps matching TRBD1 (6 bases). The length of the CDR3 is 14 residues. Trimming left V 3 bases short and J 4 bases short, with 12 bases between. The CDR3 DNA reads as TGTGCCAGCAGTTTGGGACACTCTACCTATGGCTACACCTTC. Protein product: CASSLGHSTYGYTF.

This clonotype was counted ten times or more. The V call is TRBV18, the J call TRBJ1-6; D is uncertain. Trimming pared 0 bases from V and 13 bases from J, leaving 10 bases between. The CDR3 length is 13 residues. Germline values: CDR1 KGHSH, CDR2 LQKENI. CDR3 residues: CASSPPGEGPLHF. CDR3 in DNA: TGTGCCAGCTCACCACCCGGGGAAGGCCCCCTCCACTTT.

Concerning this clonotype: At one of its ends the junction is not consistent with the germline gene, which may arise from a read error. The chain is built from TRBV7-2 and TRBJ1-2; 9 nucleotides align to TRBD1. Germline V CDR1 and CDR2: SGHTA, FQGNSA. This CDR3 comprises 15 residues. The CDR3 coding sequence is TGTGCCAGCAGCTTATCCCCGACAGGGGGTGGCGGCTACCCCTTC. Encoded protein: CASSLSPTGGGGYPF.

This clonotype was seen at least ten times. The V gene is TRBV6-5, the J gene TRBJ2-7; D is perhaps TRBD2 (6 bases). This CDR3 contains 14 residues. The V and J ends lost 2 bases and 6 bases respectively, with 14 bases between them. Germline loops: CDR1 MNHEY, CDR2 SVGAGI. The CDR3, as DNA: TGTGCCAGCAGTTACGGGGGGAGAAACACCGAGCAGTACTTC. It is translated as CASSYGGRNTEQYF.

This chain links TRBV2 with TRBJ2-5; D may be TRBD1 (6 bases). The CDR3 runs to 13 residues. From germline, CDR1 is SNHLY and CDR2 FYNNEI. V was cut by 8 bases and J by 0 bases, with 10 bases left in between. CDR3 DNA sequence: TGTGCCAGCTCCGGGACAAACCAAGAGACCCAGTACTTC. Encoded protein: CASSGTNQETQYF. The whole variable domain, remainder taken from reference TRBV2 and TRBJ2-5, is EPEVTQTPSHQVTQMGQEVILRCVPISNHLYFYWYRQILGQKVEFLVSFYNNEISEKSEIFDDQFSVERPDGSNFTLKIRSTKLEDSAMYFCASSGTNQETQYFGPGTRLLVL.

Many counts were recorded for this clonotype. J is TRBJ2-1 and V is TRBV19, with D uncertain. CDR3 length: 15 amino acids. CDR1 and CDR2 (germline): LNHDA, SQIVND (reference sequence). V was shortened by 5 bases and J by 2 bases, with 13 bases between the two germline ends. CDR3 nucleotide sequence: TGTGCCAGTAGTCTTACGAGTAACCCCTACAATGAGCAGTTCTTC. This encodes CASSLTSNPYNEQFF. Drawing the rest from reference TRBV19 and TRBJ2-1, the complete variable domain is DGGITQSPKYLFRKEGQNVTLSCEQNLNHDAMYWYRQDPGQGLRLIYYSQIVNDFQKGDIAEGYSVSREKKESFPLTVTSAQKNPTAFYLCASSLTSNPYNEQFFGPGTRLTVL.

V usage is TRBV15 and J usage is TRBJ2-7; 10 nucleotides agree with TRBD2. V gave up 5 bases and J gave up 4 bases; unmatched junction bases: 8. From germline, CDR1 is LNHNV and CDR2 YYDKDF (reference sequence). The length of the CDR3 is 15 residues. The CDR3 sequence: CATSGLTSGSYEQYF. In DNA, the CDR3 is TGTGCCACCAGCGGGCTGACTAGCGGGTCTTACGAGCAGTACTTC. The complete variable domain, with remaining parts taken from reference TRBV15 and TRBJ2-7, reads DAMVIQNPRYQVTQFGKPVTLSCSQTLNHNVMYWYQQKSSQAPKLLFHYYDKDFNNEADTPDNFQSRRPNTSFCFLDIRSPGLGDTAMYLCATSGLTSGSYEQYFGPGTRLTVT.

This clonotype has ten or more counts. V is TRBV4-1 and J is TRBJ2-7; 9 nucleotides align to TRBD1. The junction had 2 bases not matched to a gene; V was cut back by 5 bases and J by 6 bases. This CDR3 has 12 residues. Germline lookup yields CDR1 MGHRA and CDR2 YSYEKL. The CDR3 DNA reads as TGCGCCAGCAGCTGGACAGGGGCCGAGCAGTACTTC. Translated: CASSWTGAEQYF.

The chain couples TRBV12-3 or TRBV12-4 to TRBJ2-5; 7 nucleotides match TRBD2. The CDR3 length is 13 residues. V lost 8 bases and J lost 4; bases outside the gene matches: 7. The CDR3 loop is CASGPGEGETQYF. The CDR3 DNA reads TGTGCCAGCGGGCCCGGGGAGGGAGAGACCCAGTACTTC.

In its sample, this clonotype was seen many times. This chain uses TRBV6-6 with TRBJ2-2; TRBD1 is a possible D gene (7 bases). V gave up 7 bases and J gave up 6 bases, with 21 bases separating them. The CDR3 length is 16 residues. Germline CDR1 and CDR2: MNHNY and SVGAGI (reference sequence). CDR3 loop: CASTPARGQGAGELFF. CDR3 DNA sequence: TGTGCCAGCACCCCCGCGCGGGGCCAGGGGGCCGGGGAGCTGTTTTTT.

This clonotype was counted ten times or more. Here the CDR3 reads CASSLRVDQPQHF. For the CDR3, the DNA is TGCGCCAGCAGCTTGCGGGTGGATCAGCCCCAGCATTTT. V gene TRBV5-1 combines with J gene TRBJ1-5; no definite D call. CDR3 size: 13 residues. Germline loops: CDR1 SGHRS, CDR2 YFSETQ. The V end lost 1 base, the J end lost 5 bases, and 7 bases lay between the germline ends.

This chain links TRBV20-1 with TRBJ1-2; tentative D call: TRBD1 (6 bases). CDR3 length: 14 amino acids. Germline CDR1 is DFQATT and CDR2 is SNEGSKA (reference sequence). The germline V and J ends were trimmed by 6 bases and 8 bases, with 22 bases remaining between them. The CDR3: CSAPQEGGGFGYTF. In DNA form, the CDR3 reads TGCAGTGCGCCCCAGGAGGGGGGCGGGTTCGGCTACACCTTC.